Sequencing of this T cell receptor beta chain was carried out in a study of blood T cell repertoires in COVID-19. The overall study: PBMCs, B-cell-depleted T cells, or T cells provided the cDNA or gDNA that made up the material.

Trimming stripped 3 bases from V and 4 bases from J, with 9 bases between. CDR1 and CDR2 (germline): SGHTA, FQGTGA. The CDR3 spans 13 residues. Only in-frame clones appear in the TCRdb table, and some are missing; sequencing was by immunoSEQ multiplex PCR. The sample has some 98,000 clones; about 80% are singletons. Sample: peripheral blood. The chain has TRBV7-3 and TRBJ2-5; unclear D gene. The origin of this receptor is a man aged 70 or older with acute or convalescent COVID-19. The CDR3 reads CASSFSGRETQYF. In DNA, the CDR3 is TGTGCCAGCAGCTTTTCAGGTCGAGAGACCCAGTACTTC.